This TCR beta chain was recovered during a study of shared clonotypes between healthy human individuals. Whole-study results and caveats: The naive CD4 repertoires of a few donors were compared, and around 4.9% of clonotypes were shared. The expectation was that sequencing depth would affect clonotype sharing among donors. Naive subsets tended to show greater estimated richness than memory subsets.

This clone was recorded once. Its specificity is unknown. Naive CD8 cells were CD45RO-negative, positively selected for CCR7, excluding terminally differentiated effector memory CD45RA+ cells. CDR1 and CDR2 from the germline V gene are LNHDA and SQIVND (reference sequence). Trimming cost V 2 bases and J 3 bases, with 26 bases left between them. This CDR3 region has 20 residues. TCRdb keeps only in-frame clones here, not all; method: immunoSEQ multiplex PCR. There are about 2.1 million clones in the sample; around 93% occur only once, and around 1.7% lies in the top ten. This TCR derives from a man aged 18 to 35 in good health. Some clones in this sample may be carry-over from other donors' samples. V and J are TRBV19 and TRBJ1-5, with D possibly TRBD1 on 5 matching bases. The sequenced sample consisted of naive CD8+ T cells from PBMCs. In DNA, the CDR3 is TGTGCCAGTAGTATATATCAGGGAAAGGTAGCGGCAAGGTCCAATCAGCCCCAGCATTTT. Translated: CASSIYQGKVAARSNQPQHF.